This TCR beta chain was sequenced in a study of blood T cell repertoires in COVID-19. Study context: COVID-19 samples, acute and convalescent, were from the United States, Italy and Spain. The cDNA or gDNA used as material had been derived from T cells, B-cell-depleted T cells, or PBMCs.

Per the study methods: Reference gene primer amplification gave nucleated cell count estimates. This table comes from immunoSEQ multiplex PCR, and its TCRdb copy is limited to in-frame clones, with some not included. D and trimming come from the DNA, and the V and J calls and clone size come from that table. The sample has some 150,000 clones; approximately 80% are singletons. Sequencing used peripheral blood. This TCR was sampled from a man aged 60 to 75 with active or convalescent COVID-19.

CDR3 DNA sequence: TGTGCCAGCACTAATGGAAACACCATATATTTT. This gives the protein CASTNGNTIYF. The rearrangement uses TRBV28 and TRBJ1-3; no clear D. This CDR3 region has 11 residues. Trimming cost V 7 bases and J 3 bases, with 4 bases left between them. The germline CDR1 and CDR2 sequences are MDHEN and SYDVKM.